Described below is a single T cell receptor beta chain sequence and its context. Sequence at one end of the junction differs from germline and may be a read error. In the study's own analysis: Amplification with reference gene primers provided the estimates of nucleated cell counts. Sequenced by immunoSEQ multiplex PCR; TCRdb stores in-frame clones only, minus some. The V and J calls and the clone size are those of that table, but D and trimming were determined from the DNA. The sample shows about 210,000 clones, 80% to 90% of them seen only once. Per the germline V gene, CDR1 is SGHDT and CDR2 is YYEEEE. There are 10 residues in the CDR3. The data originate from a study of blood T cell repertoires in COVID-19. Study-wide background: PBMCs, B-cell-depleted T cells, or T cells provided the cDNA or gDNA that made up the material.

The material sequenced was peripheral blood. The V call is TRBV5-6, the J call TRBJ2-3; D gene ambiguous. The sequence was collected from a woman in her thirties or forties with active or convalescent COVID-19. Here the CDR3 DNA reads TGTGCCAGCAGCTTGGCCGCGTCTCCCTTT. Translation: CASSLAASPF.